This entry is about one TCR beta chain. It has no known antigen specificity. No clone much larger than this one lies a single base away; base qualities are absent. These data originate in a study of cytomegalovirus exposure and HLA in healthy donors (dated by TCRdb to the late 2010s). Looking at the study overall: In an earlier analysis of several hundred of the donors, 276 Gb of sequence data and some 100 million unique TCR beta sequences from 150 million to 200 million T cells were reported. Approximately 310 gigabases of sequencing data and tens of millions of unique TCR sequences were included in an early release covering roughly 700 HLA-typed donors. Of the 300 to 450 genotyped donors, 65% to 90% were placed in the genetic ancestry cluster associated with self-reported Caucasian donors. The study aimed to test whether cataloging public T cell receptors could reveal signatures of past pathogen exposure. Using immunosequencing, the study profiled T cell repertoires from 666 subjects and related those repertoires to cytomegalovirus serostatus. A separate validation cohort of roughly 130 different subjects was used in addition to the roughly 700-subject first cohort. High-throughput TCR immunosequencing, statistical association of individual TCRs with disease status, and machine learning were combined to predict cytomegalovirus infection status. To study patterns of TCR occurrence, a later analysis re-analyzed previously published TCR beta repertoires from more than 550 donors and added high-resolution HLA genotyping. Rather than drawing on any new phenotypic data, the later analysis identified candidate immune exposures from TCR beta sequences and the way those sequences occurred across donors. To decide whether each TCR beta V gene segment behaved as functional or pseudogenic, an earlier analysis of approximately 590 of the donors relied on high-throughput TCR beta sequencing. Alongside the repertoire data, information on donor age, sex, ethnicity and CMV serostatus was compiled. A later genetic analysis used genome-wide SNP genotypes for about three fifths of the 666 donors, treating that subset as a discovery cohort. Every discovery cohort repertoire had been produced on one sequencing platform. Both class I and class II loci were covered by HLA typing, at four-digit resolution. The number of donors typed differed by locus, with 629-630 for A, B, C, DRB1 and DQB1, roughly 520 for DQA1, 600 to 610 for DPA1, and around 430 for DPB1. Roughly 5 DR-DQ haplotypes were handled as single units for association and clustering because linkage in the cohort was strong. Across 300 to 500 genotyped donors of the cohort, an average of roughly 250,000 unique TCR beta nucleotide sequences per donor were sequenced, and roughly 20% of those sequences were non-productive. Results and caveats for the whole study, not just this receptor: In a later analysis, HLA-associated TCR beta chains showed more clonal expansion and lower generation probabilities than non-associated chains that were equally common. The study gave a list of some 150 TCR beta chains associated with cytomegalovirus. At a false discovery rate of 0.05, a later analysis linked 16,951 TCR beta sequences to specific HLA alleles. In vitro tests confirmed that a few of the cytomegalovirus-associated TCR beta chains recognize cytomegalovirus antigens. In a later analysis, several top co-occurrence clusters were reported to appear linked to parvovirus B19, influenza, CMV and Epstein-Barr virus. Correlated functional status among segregating V segments might reflect linkage disequilibrium, but an unknown experimental factor could not be ruled out. Some IMGT-functional V segments, including TRBV6-2 and TRBV6-3, could not be told apart with the 87-base-pair reads, so those segments were excluded. Cytomegalovirus status was reported to be diagnosed by the classifier with high specificity and sensitivity in both the original and validation cohorts. Because counts were too low, about 15 rarely observed V segments, including chromosome 9 orphons, were left out of the earlier analysis of a few hundred of the donors. The cohort was sequenced for TCR beta chains only, and without alpha or paired-chain data the features that could be detected were limited. When HLA alleles, especially DR and DQ, strongly co-occurred, attributing TCR associations to individual alleles was difficult. While some public TCRs were present in many individuals, most TCR sequences turned up only very rarely across donors. A cluster of highly shared sequence variants was judged likely to be a technical artifact of the sequencing pipeline. According to a later analysis, TCR association rates differed among HLA loci, with DRB1 alleles showing the most associated TCRs and HLA-C alleles showing the fewest. It was suggested by the authors that the approach could potentially be generalized to other disease states and immunological phenotypes. The only immune exposure information available for the cohort was CMV serostatus. Because some donors lacked HLA typing at each locus, the association tests relied only on the typed subset. In an earlier analysis of around 600 of the donors, most TCR beta V segments appeared in productive rearrangements about 87% or about 30% of the time, broadly matching IMGT annotations. In a later genetic analysis, a missense DCLRE1C variant was associated with V-gene and J-gene trimming of TCR beta chains, and the association was replicated in an independent cohort. A later genetic analysis reported fewer N-insertions in productive TCRs among donors in an Asian-associated ancestry cluster than the approximately 700-donor mean. Presence/absence analyses assumed roughly uniform sequencing depth across donors, an assumption that may not hold. According to a later analysis, most CMV-associated TCR beta chains appeared to be HLA-restricted, and the HLA associations seemed to be driven largely by CMV exposure. A further reported finding was that TCR beta sequences accurately predicted the HLA-A and HLA-B alleles for most subjects in the first cohort.

The CDR3 runs 14 residues from the cysteine to the phenylalanine. Here the CDR3 DNA is all that survives: 42 bases in frame from base 1. V and J lose 4 bases and 10 bases, and a span of 18 bases separates them. Per the germline V gene, SGDLS is the CDR1 and YYNGEE is the CDR2. Library preparation was by the immunoSEQ multiplex PCR assay. For the multiplex PCR, a mixture combining 60 forward primers for TCR Vbeta segments and 13 reverse primers for TCR Jbeta segments was used. The CDR3 region of rearranged TCR beta genes was amplified from genomic DNA with a multiplex PCR assay. Amplified TCR beta libraries were sequenced as 87-base-pair reads on the Illumina HiSeq System. Per the source publication's procedure: In a later analysis, 80 million or so unique TCR beta chains were counted across the 650 to 750 repertoires, and around 10 million of these chains were shared by at least two donors. Raw reads were error-corrected and collapsed into unique sequences with a nearest-neighbor algorithm that merged closely related sequences to remove PCR and sequencing errors. CDR3 sequences were aligned to IMGT reference sequences to assign V, D and J gene segments. For a sequence to be retained, a match of at least six nucleotides was required to both a V gene segment and a J gene segment. Rearrangements were classified as productive when the CDR3 lacked stop codons and remained in frame with V and J, and all other rearrangements were classified as non-productive. CDR3 was defined by IMGT convention, running from the second conserved V-encoded cysteine to the conserved J-encoded phenylalanine. The earlier analysis of a few hundred of the donors excluded sequences that lacked an unambiguous match to a single V gene segment. An earlier analysis of almost 600 of the donors classified V segments as functional when productive rearrangements were above 56.7% and as segregating when the standard deviation between donors was above 5%. A statistical classification framework was developed to diagnose cytomegalovirus status using the catalog of TCR beta chain sequences. V and J gene assignment, in a later analysis, came from comparing TCR nucleotide sequences with IMGT/GENE-DB human TR gene sequences. The TCRdist pipeline was used in a later analysis to assign CDR3 sequences and most-parsimonious VDJ recombination scenarios. In a later analysis, each TCR beta chain was defined by its CDR3 amino acid sequence together with its V-gene family, and reads without a unique V-gene family were excluded. In a later analysis, 450 to 600 highly shared, low-generation-probability nucleotide sequences were removed to address suspected cross-contamination and a sequencing artifact. In a later analysis, a clonal expansion index for each public chain was calculated from normalized within-repertoire ranks of inferred template counts. A later analysis computed generation probabilities with a VDJ recombination model fitted to out-of-frame rearrangements, and checked the results against IGoR. In a later analysis, TCR-TCR, TCR-HLA and TCR-CMV co-occurrence was scored with hypergeometric tests, and a repertoire-size bias correction was applied to TCR pairs. A later analysis estimated false discovery rates by permuting HLA or CMV assignments 20 times. In a later analysis, co-occurring TCRs were grouped using DBSCAN, and TCRdist sequence similarity was added for clustering within HLA-allele-positive subsets. For co-occurrence clustering, repertoires with fewer than 30,000 or more than 120,000 public chains were excluded, along with roughly 5 repertoires with anomalous nucleotide sharing. As stored in TCRdb, this immuneACCESS dataset retains in-frame rearrangements with V and J assigned. A fraction of the clones does not appear; measured against another copy, unresolved V genes explain less than half of the discrepancy, and the remainder lacks a known reason. That table supplies the V and J calls and clone size; D and trimming were determined from the DNA. The sample includes approximately 120,000 clones, with just under 75% observed a single time. 4.8% of the sample is in the top ten clones.

The cohort was made up of 500 to 850 healthy bone marrow donors. At the time of sampling, all cohort members were nominally healthy, though unrecorded immune exposures were likely present. The donor was CMV seropositive and belonged to the group of about 290 seropositive cohort members. A peripheral blood sample was provided by each donor, and peripheral blood mononuclear cells were used for TCR beta sequencing. The Qiagen DNeasy Blood Extraction Kit was used to extract genomic DNA from the blood cell samples. The specimen sequenced was PBMCs. The receptor's source is a man aged 55 to 70 in good health and CMV-seropositive. The rearrangement joined TRBV9 to TRBJ2-1, and perhaps TRBD1 as D gene, on 6 matching bases. CDR3 loop: CASSPTDSLGEQFF. The DNA reads as follows: TGTGCCAGCAGCCCGACGGACAGCTTGGGCGAGCAGTTCTTC. Full variable domain (CDR3 extended with the reference TRBV9 and TRBJ2-1 proteins): DSGVTQTPKHLITATGQRVTLRCSPRSGDLSVYWYQQSLDQGLQFLIQYYNGEERAKGNILERFSAQQFPDLHSELNLSSLELGDSALYFCASSPTDSLGEQFFGPGTRLTVL.